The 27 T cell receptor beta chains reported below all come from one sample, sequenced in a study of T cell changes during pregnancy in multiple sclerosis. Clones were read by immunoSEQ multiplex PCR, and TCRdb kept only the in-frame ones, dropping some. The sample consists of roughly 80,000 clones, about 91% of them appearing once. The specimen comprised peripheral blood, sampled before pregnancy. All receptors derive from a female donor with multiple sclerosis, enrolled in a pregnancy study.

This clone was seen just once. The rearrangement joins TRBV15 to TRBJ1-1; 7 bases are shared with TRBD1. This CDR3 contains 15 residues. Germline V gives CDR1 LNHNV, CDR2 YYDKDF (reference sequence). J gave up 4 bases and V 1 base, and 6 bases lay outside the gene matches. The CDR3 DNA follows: TGTGCCACCAGCAGAGGACAGGGCCTGACCACTGAAGCTTTCTTT. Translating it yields CATSRGQGLTTEAFF.

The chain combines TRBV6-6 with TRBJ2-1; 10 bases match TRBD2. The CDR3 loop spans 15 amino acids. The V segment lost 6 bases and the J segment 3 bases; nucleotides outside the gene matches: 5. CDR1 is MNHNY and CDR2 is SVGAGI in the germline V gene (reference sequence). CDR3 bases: TGTGCCAGCAGACATGCTAGCGGGGGCTACAATGAGCAGTTCTTC. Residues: CASRHASGGYNEQFF.

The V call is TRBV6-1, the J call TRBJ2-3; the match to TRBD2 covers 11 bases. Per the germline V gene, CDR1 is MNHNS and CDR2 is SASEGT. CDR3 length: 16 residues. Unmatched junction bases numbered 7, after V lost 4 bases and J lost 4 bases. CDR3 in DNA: TGTGCCAGCAGTGGTCTTACTAGCGGGAGACCAGATACGCAGTATTTT. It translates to CASSGLTSGRPDTQYF.

The DNA for the CDR3 is TGTGCCAGCAGCGTAGTACTAGCGGGAGGCTGCTCCTACGAGCAGTACTTC. It is translated as CASSVVLAGGCSYEQYF. V is TRBV9 and J is TRBJ2-7, with 12 bases matching TRBD2. Germline lookup yields CDR1 SGDLS and CDR2 YYNGEE. The CDR3 length is 17 residues. V was pared by 0 bases and J by 0 bases, with 4 bases of the junction left unmatched.

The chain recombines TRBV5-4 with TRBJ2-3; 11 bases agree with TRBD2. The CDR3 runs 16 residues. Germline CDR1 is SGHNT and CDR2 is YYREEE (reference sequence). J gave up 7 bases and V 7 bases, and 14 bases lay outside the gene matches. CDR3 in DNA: TGTGCCAGCGGTGCCGGGCTAGCGGGAGGAGCCAATACGCAGTATTTT. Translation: CASGAGLAGGANTQYF.

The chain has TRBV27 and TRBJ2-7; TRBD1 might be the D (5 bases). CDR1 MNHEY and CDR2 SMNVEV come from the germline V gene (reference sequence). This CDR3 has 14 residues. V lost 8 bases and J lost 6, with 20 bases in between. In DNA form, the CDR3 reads TGTGCCAGCGGGGTTAGGCAGGGAAGGGGCGAGCAGTACTTC. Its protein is CASGVRQGRGEQYF.

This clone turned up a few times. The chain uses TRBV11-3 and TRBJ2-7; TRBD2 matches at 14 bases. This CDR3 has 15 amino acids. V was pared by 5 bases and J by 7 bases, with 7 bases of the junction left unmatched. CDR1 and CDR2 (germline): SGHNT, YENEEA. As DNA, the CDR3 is TGTGCCAGCAGCAAGGGACTAGCGGGAGCGGGGGAGCAGTACTTC. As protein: CASSKGLAGAGEQYF. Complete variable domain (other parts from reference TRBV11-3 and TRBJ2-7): EAGVVQSPRYKIIEKKQPVAFWCNPISGHNTLYWYLQNLGQGPELLIRYENEEAVDDSQLPKDRFSAERLKGVDSTLKIQPAELGDSAVYLCASSKGLAGAGEQYFGPGTRLTVT.

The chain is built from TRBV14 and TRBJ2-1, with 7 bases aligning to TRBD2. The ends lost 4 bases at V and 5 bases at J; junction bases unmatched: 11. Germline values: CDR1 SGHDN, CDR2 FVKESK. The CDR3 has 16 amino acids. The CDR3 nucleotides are TGTGCCAGCAGCCGGGTTAAGGGAGGGACCAACAATGAGCAGTTCTTC. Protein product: CASSRVKGGTNNEQFF.

The CDR3 here is CASSHKTSDKRNEQFF. In DNA form, the CDR3 reads TGCGCCAGCAGCCACAAGACTAGCGATAAAAGAAATGAGCAGTTCTTC. V gene TRBV5-1 combines with J gene TRBJ2-1, with 8 bases that match TRBD2. Germline V lookup: CDR1 SGHRS, CDR2 YFSETQ. The CDR3 loop spans 16 amino acids. The V and J ends lost 4 bases and 7 bases, in that order; junction bases with no gene match: 13.

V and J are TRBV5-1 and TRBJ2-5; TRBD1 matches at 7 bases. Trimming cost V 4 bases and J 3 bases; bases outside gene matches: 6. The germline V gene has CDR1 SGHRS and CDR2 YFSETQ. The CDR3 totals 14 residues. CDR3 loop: CASSMTGTKETQYF. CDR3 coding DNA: TGCGCCAGCAGCATGACAGGGACCAAAGAGACCCAGTACTTC.

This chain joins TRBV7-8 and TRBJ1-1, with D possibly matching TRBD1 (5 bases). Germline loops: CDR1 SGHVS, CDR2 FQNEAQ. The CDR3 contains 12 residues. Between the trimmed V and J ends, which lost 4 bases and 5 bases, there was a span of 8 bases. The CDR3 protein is CASSYRGTEAFF. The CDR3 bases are TGTGCCAGCAGCTACCGGGGGACTGAAGCTTTCTTT.

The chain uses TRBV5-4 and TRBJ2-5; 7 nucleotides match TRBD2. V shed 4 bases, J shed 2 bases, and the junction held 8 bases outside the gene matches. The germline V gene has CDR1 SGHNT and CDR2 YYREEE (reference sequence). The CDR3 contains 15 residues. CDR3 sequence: CASSPAGGGQETQYF. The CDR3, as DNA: TGTGCCAGCAGCCCCGCCGGCGGGGGACAAGAGACCCAGTACTTC.

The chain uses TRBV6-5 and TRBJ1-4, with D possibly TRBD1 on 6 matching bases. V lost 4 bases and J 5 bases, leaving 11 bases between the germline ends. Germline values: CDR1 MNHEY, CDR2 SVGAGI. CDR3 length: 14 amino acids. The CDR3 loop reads CASSSGVPNEKLFF. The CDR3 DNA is TGTGCCAGCAGTTCAGGGGTTCCGAATGAAAAACTGTTTTTT.

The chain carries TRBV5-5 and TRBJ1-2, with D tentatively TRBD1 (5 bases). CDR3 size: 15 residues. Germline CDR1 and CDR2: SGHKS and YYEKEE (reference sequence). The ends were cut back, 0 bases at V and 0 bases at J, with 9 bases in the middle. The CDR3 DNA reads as TGTGCCAGCAGCTTGGGGCAGGGCCCTAACTATGGCTACACCTTC. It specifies CASSLGQGPNYGYTF.

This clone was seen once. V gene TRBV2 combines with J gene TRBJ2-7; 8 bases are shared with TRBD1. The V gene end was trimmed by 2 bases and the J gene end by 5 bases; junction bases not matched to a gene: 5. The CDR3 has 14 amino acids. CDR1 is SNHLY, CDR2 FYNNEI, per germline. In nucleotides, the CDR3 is TGTGCCAGCAGTGAAAGGCAGGGGGCGGACGAGCAGTACTTC. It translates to CASSERQGADEQYF.

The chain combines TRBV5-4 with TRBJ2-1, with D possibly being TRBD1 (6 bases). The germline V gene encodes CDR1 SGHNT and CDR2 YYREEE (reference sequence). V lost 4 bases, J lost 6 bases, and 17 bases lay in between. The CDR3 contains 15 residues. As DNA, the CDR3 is TGTGCCAGCAGCATACCGGGACGGACAGTCAATGAGCAGTTCTTC. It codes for CASSIPGRTVNEQFF.

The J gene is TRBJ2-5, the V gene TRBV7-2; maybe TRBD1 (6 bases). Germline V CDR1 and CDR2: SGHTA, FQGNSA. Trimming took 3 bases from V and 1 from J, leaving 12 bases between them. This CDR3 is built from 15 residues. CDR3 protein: CASSLARGPQETQYF. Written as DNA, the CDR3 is TGTGCCAGCAGCTTGGCCAGGGGCCCCCAAGAGACCCAGTACTTC.

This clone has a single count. The DNA for the CDR3 is TGCGCCAGCAGCCACTCCGGGAGTAAGAATGAGCAGTTCTTC. Translated: CASSHSGSKNEQFF. The rearrangement uses TRBV4-1 and TRBJ2-1, with a weak D call TRBD2 (6 bases). Germline lookup yields CDR1 MGHRA and CDR2 YSYEKL. This CDR3 is 14 amino acids long. Trimming removed 3 bases at V and 7 bases at J, with 13 bases between.

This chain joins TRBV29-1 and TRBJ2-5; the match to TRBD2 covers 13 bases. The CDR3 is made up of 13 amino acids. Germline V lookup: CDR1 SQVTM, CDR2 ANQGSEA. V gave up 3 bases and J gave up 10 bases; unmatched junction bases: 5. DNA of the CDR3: TGCAGCGTTGATGGACTAGCGGGAGTTAACCAGTACTTC. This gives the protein CSVDGLAGVNQYF.

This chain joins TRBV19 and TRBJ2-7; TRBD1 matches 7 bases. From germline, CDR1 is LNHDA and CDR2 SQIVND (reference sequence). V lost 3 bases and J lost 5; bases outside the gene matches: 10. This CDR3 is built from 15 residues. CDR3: CASSMFIGGFDEQYF. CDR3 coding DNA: TGTGCCAGTAGTATGTTTATAGGGGGCTTCGACGAGCAGTACTTC. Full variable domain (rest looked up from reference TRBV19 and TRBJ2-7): DGGITQSPKYLFRKEGQNVTLSCEQNLNHDAMYWYRQDPGQGLRLIYYSQIVNDFQKGDIAEGYSVSREKKESFPLTVTSAQKNPTAFYLCASSMFIGGFDEQYFGPGTRLTVT.

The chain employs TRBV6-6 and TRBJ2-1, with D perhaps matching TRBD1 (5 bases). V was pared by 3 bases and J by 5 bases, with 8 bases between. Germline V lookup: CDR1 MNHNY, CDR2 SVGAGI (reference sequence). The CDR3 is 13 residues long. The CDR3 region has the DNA TGTGCCAGCAGTTATCGACAGAACAATGAGCAGTTCTTC. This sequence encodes CASSYRQNNEQFF.

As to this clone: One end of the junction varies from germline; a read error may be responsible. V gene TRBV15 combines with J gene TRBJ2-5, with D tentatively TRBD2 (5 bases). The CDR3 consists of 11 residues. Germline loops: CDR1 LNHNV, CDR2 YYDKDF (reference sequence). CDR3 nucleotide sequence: TGCGCCGCCGGGGATCTTGAGACCCAGTACTTC. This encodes CAAGDLETQYF.

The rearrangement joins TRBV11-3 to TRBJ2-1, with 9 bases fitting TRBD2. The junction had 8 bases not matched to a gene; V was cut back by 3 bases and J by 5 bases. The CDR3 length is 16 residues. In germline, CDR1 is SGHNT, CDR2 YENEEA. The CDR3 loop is CASSLGLTSGHNEQFF. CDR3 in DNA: TGTGCCAGCAGCTTGGGCCTGACTAGCGGACACAATGAGCAGTTCTTC.

The CDR3 reads CASSLGQGESYEQYF. The CDR3 nucleotides read TGTGCCAGCAGCTTGGGACAGGGGGAGTCCTACGAGCAGTACTTC. The chain recombines TRBV5-4 with TRBJ2-7; the match to TRBD1 covers 9 bases. V lost 0 bases and J lost 1; bases outside the gene matches: 2. CDR1 SGHNT and CDR2 YYREEE come from the germline V gene (reference sequence). The CDR3 runs to 15 residues. Based on the CDR3 plus reference TRBV5-4 and TRBJ2-7, the full variable domain is ETGVTQSPTHLIKTRGQQVTLRCSSQSGHNTVSWYQQALGQGPQFIFQYYREEENGRGNFPPRFSGLQFPNYSSELNVNALELDDSALYLCASSLGQGESYEQYFGPGTRLTVT.

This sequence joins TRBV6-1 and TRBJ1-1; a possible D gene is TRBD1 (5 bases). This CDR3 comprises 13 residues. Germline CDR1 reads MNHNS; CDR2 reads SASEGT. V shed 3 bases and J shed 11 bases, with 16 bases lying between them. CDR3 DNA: TGTGCCAGCAGTGATAAGGGACTCCGGGGCGCTTTCTTT. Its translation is CASSDKGLRGAFF.

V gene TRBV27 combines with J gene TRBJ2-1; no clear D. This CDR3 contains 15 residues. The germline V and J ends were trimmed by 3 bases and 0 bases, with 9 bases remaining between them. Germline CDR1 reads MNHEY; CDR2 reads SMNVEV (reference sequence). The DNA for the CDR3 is TGTGCCAGCAGTTTCGGCCGGAGCTCCTACAATGAGCAGTTCTTC. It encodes CASSFGRSSYNEQFF.

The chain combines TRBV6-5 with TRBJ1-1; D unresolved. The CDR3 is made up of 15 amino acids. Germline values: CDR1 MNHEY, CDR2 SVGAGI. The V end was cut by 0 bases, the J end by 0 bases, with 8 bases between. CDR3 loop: CASSYSWQVNTEAFF. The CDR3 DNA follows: TGTGCCAGCAGTTACTCGTGGCAGGTGAACACTGAAGCTTTCTTT.